The 14 T cell receptor beta chains in this list originate from one sample, sequenced in a study of T cell responses to AZD1222 COVID-19 vaccine. Sequenced by immunoSEQ multiplex PCR; TCRdb stores in-frame clones only, minus some. This sample has 95,000 to 150,000 clones; around 93% occur once, and the top ten carry around 8.2%. Specimen: peripheral blood, collected 28 days after the second AZD1222 dose. Receptor source: an adult who received the AZD1222 COVID-19 vaccine.

This clone was found a few times. This rearrangement joins TRBV15 to TRBJ1-5; D unresolved. V lost 2 bases and J 8 bases, leaving 13 bases between the germline ends. In germline, CDR1 is LNHNV, CDR2 YYDKDF (reference sequence). There are 14 residues in the CDR3. CDR3 sequence: CATSRYAGMEPQHF. The DNA of the CDR3 is TGTGCCACCAGCAGATATGCAGGAATGGAGCCCCAGCATTTT.

This clone was recorded a few times. This chain links TRBV10-2 with TRBJ1-5, with no clear D. The CDR3 is made up of 16 amino acids. Trimming stripped 1 base from V and 4 bases from J, with 14 bases between. CDR1 WSHSY and CDR2 SAAADI come from the germline V gene. CDR3 nucleotide sequence: TGCGCCAGCAGTGAGTTTAGACCGGCACCGAATCAGCCCCAGCATTTT. It translates to CASSEFRPAPNQPQHF.

The chain uses TRBV7-8 and TRBJ2-5; the D call may be TRBD1 or TRBD2 (5 bases each). Deletions cut 4 bases from V and 3 bases from J, with 9 bases between. From germline, CDR1 is SGHVS and CDR2 FQNEAQ. The CDR3 covers 13 residues. The CDR3 nucleotides are TGTGCCAGCAGCTCCGTGGGGGAAGAGACCCAGTACTTC. Its protein is CASSSVGEETQYF.

V gene TRBV5-4 combines with J gene TRBJ1-1, with unresolved D. V was pared by 4 bases and J by 0 bases, with 7 bases between. Germline CDR1 SGHNT, CDR2 YYREEE (reference sequence). This CDR3 is 13 amino acids long. CDR3 amino acids: CASSGLMNTEAFF. The DNA of the CDR3 is TGTGCCAGCAGCGGGCTCATGAACACTGAAGCTTTCTTT.

The chain employs TRBV27 and TRBJ2-6; D is undetermined. The CDR3 is 17 amino acids. The germline V gene has CDR1 MNHEY and CDR2 SMNVEV (reference sequence). V lost 4 bases to trimming and J lost 0 bases, with 13 bases between them. This CDR3 is CASSSVIRDSGANVLTF. The CDR3 region has the DNA TGTGCCAGCAGTTCGGTTATAAGGGACTCTGGGGCCAACGTCCTGACTTTC.

V usage is TRBV28 and J usage is TRBJ1-2, with 9 bases identical to TRBD1. Germline V gene lookup returns CDR1 MDHEN and CDR2 SYDVKM. This CDR3 is 14 amino acids long. V gave up 4 bases and J gave up 8 bases; unmatched junction bases: 8. The CDR3 loop reads CASSSPQGARGYTF. CDR3 DNA: TGTGCCAGCAGTTCTCCACAGGGGGCCCGGGGCTACACCTTC.

This chain links TRBV19 with TRBJ1-2; D is unclear. The germline gives CDR1 LNHDA, CDR2 SQIVND (reference sequence). Trimming left V 3 bases short and J 4 bases short, with 9 bases between. This CDR3 comprises 13 residues. CDR3 residues: CASSMETAYGYTF. CDR3 DNA: TGTGCCAGTAGTATGGAGACCGCCTATGGCTACACCTTC.

J is TRBJ2-3 and V is TRBV5-4; 10 nucleotides line up with TRBD1. Germline V lookup: CDR1 SGHNT, CDR2 YYREEE (reference sequence). J lost 8 bases, V lost 2 bases, and 11 bases had no gene match. There are 16 residues in the CDR3. The CDR3 protein is CASSFPGQGLGSTQYF. In DNA, the CDR3 is TGTGCCAGCAGCTTTCCGGGACAGGGGCTCGGAAGTACGCAGTATTTT.

The rearrangement links TRBV7-9 to TRBJ2-3; D is unclear. CDR3 length: 15 amino acids. Germline-derived CDR1 and CDR2 are SEHNR and FQNEAQ (reference sequence). V gave up 6 bases and J gave up 4 bases, with 17 bases separating them. DNA for the CDR3: TGTGCCAGCAGGCCGCGGCCGAGCCGACCAGATACGCAGTATTTT. Encoded protein: CASRPRPSRPDTQYF.

The V and J genes are TRBV28 and TRBJ1-1, with unresolved D. V was pared by 5 bases and J by 11 bases, with 18 bases between. Germline V gene lookup returns CDR1 MDHEN and CDR2 SYDVKM. The CDR3 consists of 13 residues. The CDR3 DNA sequence: TGTGCCAGCAGTAATTGGGTTTCCGAGGGTGCTTTCTTT. This gives the protein CASSNWVSEGAFF. Complete variable domain (other parts from reference TRBV28 and TRBJ1-1): DVKVTQSSRYLVKRTGEKVFLECVQDMDHENMFWYRQDPGLGLRLIYFSYDVKMKEKGDIPEGYSVSREKKERFSLILESASTNQTSMYLCASSNWVSEGAFFGQGTRLTVV.

The gene calls are TRBV6-1 and TRBJ1-5; 7 bases fit TRBD1. The germline CDR1 and CDR2 sequences are MNHNS and SASEGT. This CDR3 is built from 16 residues. V was clipped by 2 bases and J by 4 bases; unmatched bases: 8. CDR3 bases: TGTGCCAGCAGTGAATTTTCGGGCAGGGGGAATCAGCCCCAGCATTTT. Amino acid sequence: CASSEFSGRGNQPQHF.

The J gene is TRBJ1-2, the V gene TRBV5-1; D not certain. The germline V gene encodes CDR1 SGHRS and CDR2 YFSETQ. The CDR3 contains 14 residues. Trimming stripped 2 bases from V and 4 bases from J, with 12 bases between. CDR3: CASSLEDGSYGYTF. The CDR3 DNA sequence: TGCGCCAGCAGCTTAGAGGACGGCTCCTATGGCTACACCTTC.

This chain joins TRBV2 and TRBJ1-2; TRBD1 agrees at 9 bases. V dropped 6 bases and J dropped 4; count of bases not matched to a gene: 15. Germline CDR1 and CDR2: SNHLY and FYNNEI. This CDR3 is built from 17 residues. The CDR3: CASSEQGAGFQLYGYTF. The DNA for the CDR3 is TGTGCCAGCAGCGAACAGGGGGCCGGGTTCCAACTCTATGGCTACACCTTC.

V gene TRBV7-8 combines with J gene TRBJ2-1; D possibly corresponds to TRBD1 (5 bases). Germline CDR1 and CDR2: SGHVS and FQNEAQ. This CDR3 contains 16 residues. V was clipped by 4 bases and J by 0 bases, with 13 bases between them. CDR3 protein: CASSSDRPSSYNEQFF. As DNA, the CDR3 is TGTGCCAGCAGCTCAGACAGACCAAGCTCCTACAATGAGCAGTTCTTC. Full variable domain (outside the CDR3, taken from reference TRBV7-8 and TRBJ2-1): GAGVSQSPRYKVAKRGQDVALRCDPISGHVSLFWYQQALGQGPEFLTYFQNEAQLDKSGLPSDRFFAERPEGSVSTLKIQRTQQEDSAVYLCASSSDRPSSYNEQFFGPGTRLTVL.